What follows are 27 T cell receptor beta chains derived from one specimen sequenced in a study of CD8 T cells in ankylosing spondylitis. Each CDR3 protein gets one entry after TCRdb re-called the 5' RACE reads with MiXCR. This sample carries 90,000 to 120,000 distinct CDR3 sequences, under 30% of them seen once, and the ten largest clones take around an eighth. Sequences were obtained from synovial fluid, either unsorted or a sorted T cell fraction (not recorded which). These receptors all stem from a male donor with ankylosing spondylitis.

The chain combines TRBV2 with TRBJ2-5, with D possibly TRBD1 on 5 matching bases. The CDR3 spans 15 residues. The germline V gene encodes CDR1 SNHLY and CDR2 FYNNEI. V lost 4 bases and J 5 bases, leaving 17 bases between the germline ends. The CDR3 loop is CASSVGQGGGETQYF. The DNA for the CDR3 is TGTGCCAGCAGTGTAGGGCAGGGCGGTGGTGAGACCCAGTACTTC.

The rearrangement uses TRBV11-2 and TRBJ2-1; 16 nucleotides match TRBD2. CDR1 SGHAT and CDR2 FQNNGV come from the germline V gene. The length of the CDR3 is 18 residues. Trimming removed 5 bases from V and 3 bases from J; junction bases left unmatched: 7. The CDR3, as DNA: TGTGCCAGCAGCCTGGGACTAGCGGGAGGGTTGATCTACAATGAGCAGTTCTTC. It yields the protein CASSLGLAGGLIYNEQFF.

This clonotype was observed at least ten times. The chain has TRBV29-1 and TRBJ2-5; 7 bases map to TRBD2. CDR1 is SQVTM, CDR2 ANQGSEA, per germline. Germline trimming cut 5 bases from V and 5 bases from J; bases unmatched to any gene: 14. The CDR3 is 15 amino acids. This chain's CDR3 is CSVPERGRALETQYF. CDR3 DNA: TGCAGCGTTCCGGAGCGGGGACGGGCCCTGGAGACCCAGTACTTC. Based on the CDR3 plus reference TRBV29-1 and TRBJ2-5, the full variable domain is SAVISQKPSRDICQRGTSLTIQCQVDSQVTMMFWYRQQPGQSLTLIATANQGSEATYESGFVIDKFPISRPNLTFSTLTVSNMSPEDSSIYLCSVPERGRALETQYFGPGTRLLVL.

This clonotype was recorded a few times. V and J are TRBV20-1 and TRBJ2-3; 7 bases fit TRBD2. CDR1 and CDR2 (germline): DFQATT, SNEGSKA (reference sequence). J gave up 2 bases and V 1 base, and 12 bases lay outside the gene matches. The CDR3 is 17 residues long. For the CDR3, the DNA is TGCAGTGCTAGAGGGCCCTCTGTGCGGGAGAACACAGATACGCAGTATTTT. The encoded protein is CSARGPSVRENTDTQYF.

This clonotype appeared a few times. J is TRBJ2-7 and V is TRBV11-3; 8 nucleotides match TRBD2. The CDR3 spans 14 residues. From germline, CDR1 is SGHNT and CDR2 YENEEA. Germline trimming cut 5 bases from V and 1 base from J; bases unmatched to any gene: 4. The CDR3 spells CASSPTSASYEQYV. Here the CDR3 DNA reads TGTGCCAGCAGCCCGACTAGCGCATCCTACGAGCAGTACGTC.

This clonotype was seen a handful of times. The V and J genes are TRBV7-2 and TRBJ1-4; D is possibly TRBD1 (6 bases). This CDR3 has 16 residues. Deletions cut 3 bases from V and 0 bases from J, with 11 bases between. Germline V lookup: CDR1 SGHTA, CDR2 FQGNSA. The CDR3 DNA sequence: TGTGCCAGCAGCTTTCGGGGGGGCACAACTAATGAAAAACTGTTTTTT. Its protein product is CASSFRGGTTNEKLFF.

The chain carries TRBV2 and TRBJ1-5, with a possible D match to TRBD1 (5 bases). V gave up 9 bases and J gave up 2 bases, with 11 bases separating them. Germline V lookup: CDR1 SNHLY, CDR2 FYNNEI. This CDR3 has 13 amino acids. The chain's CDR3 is CASKGTGNQPQHF. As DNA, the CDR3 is TGTGCCAGTAAAGGGACCGGCAATCAGCCCCAGCATTTT.

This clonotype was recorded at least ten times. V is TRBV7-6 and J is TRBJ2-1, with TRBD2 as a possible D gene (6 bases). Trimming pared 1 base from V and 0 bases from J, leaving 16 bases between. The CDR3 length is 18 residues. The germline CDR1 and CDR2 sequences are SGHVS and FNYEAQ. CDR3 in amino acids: CASSLGLTSPVSYNEQFF. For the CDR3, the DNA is TGTGCCAGCAGCTTAGGGCTAACTAGCCCTGTCTCCTACAATGAGCAGTTCTTC. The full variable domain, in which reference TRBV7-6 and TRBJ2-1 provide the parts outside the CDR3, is GAGVSQSPRYKVTKRGQDVALRCDPISGHVSLYWYRQALGQGPEFLTYFNYEAQQDKSGLPNDRFSAERPEGSISTLTIQRTEQRDSAMYRCASSLGLTSPVSYNEQFFGPGTRLTVL.

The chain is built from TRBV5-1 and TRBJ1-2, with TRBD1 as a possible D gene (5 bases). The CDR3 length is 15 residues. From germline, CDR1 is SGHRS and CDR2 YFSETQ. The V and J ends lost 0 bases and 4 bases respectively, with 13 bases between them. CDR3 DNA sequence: TGCGCCAGCAGCTTGGATATCGCAGGGATCTATGGCTACACCTTC. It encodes CASSLDIAGIYGYTF.

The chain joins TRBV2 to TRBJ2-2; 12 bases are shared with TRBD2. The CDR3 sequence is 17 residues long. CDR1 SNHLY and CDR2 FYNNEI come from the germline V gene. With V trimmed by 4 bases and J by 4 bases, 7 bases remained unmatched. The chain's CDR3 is CASSVPSGRAVTGELFF. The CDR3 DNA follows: TGTGCCAGCAGTGTGCCTAGCGGGAGGGCCGTCACCGGGGAGCTGTTTTTT.

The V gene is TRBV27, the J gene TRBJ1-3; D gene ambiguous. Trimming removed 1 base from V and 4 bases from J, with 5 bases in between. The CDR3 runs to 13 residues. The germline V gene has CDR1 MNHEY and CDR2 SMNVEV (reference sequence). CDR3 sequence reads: CASSLFRGNTIYF. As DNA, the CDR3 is TGTGCCAGCAGTTTATTTAGGGGAAACACCATATATTTT.

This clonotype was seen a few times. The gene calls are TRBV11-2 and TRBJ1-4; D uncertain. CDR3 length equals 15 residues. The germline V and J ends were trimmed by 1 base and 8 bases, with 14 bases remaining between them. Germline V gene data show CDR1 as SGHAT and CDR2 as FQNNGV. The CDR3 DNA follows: TGTGCCAGCAGCTTAGGAGCGCAGAGTGGGGAAAAACTGTTTTTT. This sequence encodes CASSLGAQSGEKLFF.

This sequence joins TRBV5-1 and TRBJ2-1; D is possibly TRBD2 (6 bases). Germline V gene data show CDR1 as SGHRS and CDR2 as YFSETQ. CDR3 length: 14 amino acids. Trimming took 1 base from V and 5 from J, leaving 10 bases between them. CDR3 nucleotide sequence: TGCGCCAGCAGCTTGCGGTTAGCGGACAATGAGCAGTTCTTC. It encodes CASSLRLADNEQFF.

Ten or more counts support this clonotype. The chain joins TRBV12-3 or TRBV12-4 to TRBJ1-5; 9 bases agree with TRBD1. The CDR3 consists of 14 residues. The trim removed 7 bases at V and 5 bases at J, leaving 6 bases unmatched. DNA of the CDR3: TGTGCCAGCACCGGGACAGGGTCTTATCAGCCCCAGCATTTT. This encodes CASTGTGSYQPQHF.

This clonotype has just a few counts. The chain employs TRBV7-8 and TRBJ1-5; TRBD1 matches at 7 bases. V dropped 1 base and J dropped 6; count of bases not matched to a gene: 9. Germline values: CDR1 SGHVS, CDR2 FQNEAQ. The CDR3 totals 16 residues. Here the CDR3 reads CASSLGRRGGGQPQHF. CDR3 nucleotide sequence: TGTGCCAGCAGCTTAGGGAGGAGAGGGGGCGGTCAGCCCCAGCATTTT.

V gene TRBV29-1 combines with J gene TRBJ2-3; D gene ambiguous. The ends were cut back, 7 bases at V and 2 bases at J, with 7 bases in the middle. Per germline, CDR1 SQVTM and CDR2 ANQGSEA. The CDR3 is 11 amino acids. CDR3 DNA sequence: TGCAGCGGCTATAACACAGATACGCAGTATTTT. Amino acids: CSGYNTDTQYF.

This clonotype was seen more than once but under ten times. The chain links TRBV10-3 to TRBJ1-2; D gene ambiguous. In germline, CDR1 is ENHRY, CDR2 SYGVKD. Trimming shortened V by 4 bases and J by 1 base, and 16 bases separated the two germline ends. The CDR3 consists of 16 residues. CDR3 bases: TGTGCCATCAGTGTGGACCGACAAACTAATAACTATGGCTACACCTTC. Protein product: CAISVDRQTNNYGYTF.

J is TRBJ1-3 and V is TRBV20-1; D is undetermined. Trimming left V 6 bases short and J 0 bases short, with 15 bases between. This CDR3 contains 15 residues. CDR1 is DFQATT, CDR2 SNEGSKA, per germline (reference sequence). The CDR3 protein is CSADRTAHSGNTIYF. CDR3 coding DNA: TGCAGTGCGGATAGGACGGCCCACTCTGGAAACACCATATATTTT.

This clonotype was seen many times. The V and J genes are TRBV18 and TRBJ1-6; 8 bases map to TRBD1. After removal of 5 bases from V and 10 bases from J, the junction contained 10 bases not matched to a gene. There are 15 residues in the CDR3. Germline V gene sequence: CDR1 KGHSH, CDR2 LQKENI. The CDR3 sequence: CASSEAGGHGSPLHF. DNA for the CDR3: TGTGCCAGCTCAGAGGCAGGGGGCCACGGATCACCCCTCCACTTT.

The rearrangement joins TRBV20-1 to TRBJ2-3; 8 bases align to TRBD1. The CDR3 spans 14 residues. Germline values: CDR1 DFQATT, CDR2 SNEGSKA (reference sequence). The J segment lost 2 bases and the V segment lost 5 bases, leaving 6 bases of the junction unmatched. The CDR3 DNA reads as TGCAGTGCTTTCACAGGGGGAGCCACAGATACGCAGTATTTT. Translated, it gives CSAFTGGATDTQYF.

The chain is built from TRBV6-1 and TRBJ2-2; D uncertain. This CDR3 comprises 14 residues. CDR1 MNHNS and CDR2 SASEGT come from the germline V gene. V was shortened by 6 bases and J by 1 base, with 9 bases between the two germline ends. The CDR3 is CASRGSGNTGELFF. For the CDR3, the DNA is TGTGCCAGCAGGGGCTCTGGGAACACCGGGGAGCTGTTTTTT.

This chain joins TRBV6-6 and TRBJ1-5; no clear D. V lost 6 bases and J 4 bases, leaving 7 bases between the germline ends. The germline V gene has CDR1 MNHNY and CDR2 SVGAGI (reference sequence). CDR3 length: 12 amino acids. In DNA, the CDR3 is TGTGCCAGCAGGGAGGAGAATCAGCCCCAGCATTTT. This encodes CASREENQPQHF.

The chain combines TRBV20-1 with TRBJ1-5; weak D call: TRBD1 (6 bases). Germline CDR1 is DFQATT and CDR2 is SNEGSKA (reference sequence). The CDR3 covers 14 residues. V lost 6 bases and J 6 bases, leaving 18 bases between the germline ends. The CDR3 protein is CSASPTGYGQPQHF. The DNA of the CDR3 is TGCAGTGCCTCTCCCACAGGGTACGGTCAGCCCCAGCATTTT.

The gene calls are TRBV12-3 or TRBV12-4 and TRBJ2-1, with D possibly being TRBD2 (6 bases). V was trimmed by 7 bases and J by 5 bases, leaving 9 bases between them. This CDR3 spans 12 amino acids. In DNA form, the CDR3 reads TGTGCCAGCACTGGGGGGAACAATGAGCAGTTCTTC. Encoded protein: CASTGGNNEQFF.

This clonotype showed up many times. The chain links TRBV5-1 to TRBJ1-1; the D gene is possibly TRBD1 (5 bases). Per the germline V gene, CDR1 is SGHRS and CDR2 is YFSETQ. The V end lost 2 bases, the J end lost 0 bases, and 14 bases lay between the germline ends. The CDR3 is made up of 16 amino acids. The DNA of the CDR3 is TGCGCCAGCAGCTTTGAACGCCAGGGTTTGAACACTGAAGCTTTCTTT. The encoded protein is CASSFERQGLNTEAFF.

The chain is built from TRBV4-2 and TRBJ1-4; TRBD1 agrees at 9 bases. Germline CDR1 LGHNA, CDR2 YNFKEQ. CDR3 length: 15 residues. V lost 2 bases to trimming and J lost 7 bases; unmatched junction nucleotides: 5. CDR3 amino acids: CASSQPGQGAEKLFF. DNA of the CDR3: TGTGCCAGCAGCCAACCGGGACAGGGTGCTGAAAAACTGTTTTTT.

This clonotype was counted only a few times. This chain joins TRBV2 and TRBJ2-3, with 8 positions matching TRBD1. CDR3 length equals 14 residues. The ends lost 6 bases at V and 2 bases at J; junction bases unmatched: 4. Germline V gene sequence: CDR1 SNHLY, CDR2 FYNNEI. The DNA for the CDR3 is TGTGCCAGCAGCTCGGACAGGGCCACAGATACGCAGTATTTT. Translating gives CASSSDRATDTQYF.